In its sample, the clone carrying this TCR beta chain was seen a few times. The antigen remains unidentified. Germline is not matched at one junction end, which may reflect a read error. These data originate in a study of OX40 agonist ivuxolimab in advanced cancers. Study summary: Patients treated during dose escalation were battling hepatocellular carcinoma, melanoma, renal cell or head and neck cancer. Study findings and constraints: Researchers did not establish what antigens the expanded peripheral T cells target.

CDR3 length: 13 amino acids. Looked up from germline, CDR1 is SGHTA and CDR2 is FQGNSA. Assay: immunoSEQ multiplex PCR; the TCRdb copy retains only in-frame clones and omits some. The top ten hold 3% to 4.5% of the sample, which has some 49,000 clones, 65% to 85% seen once. The sequencing used CD4+ or CD8+ T cells sorted from blood, collected in a trial of the OX40 agonist ivuxolimab. The rearrangement uses TRBV7-2 and TRBJ2-5; TRBD2 agrees at 14 bases. The sequence derives from an adult with an advanced solid tumor such as melanoma, head and neck, liver or kidney cancer. The CDR3 here is CASSSWTSGGWHF. CDR3 DNA: TGTGCCAGCAGCTCCTGGACTAGCGGGGGGTGGCACTTC.